The 7 T cell receptor beta chains given below trace back to one sample, sequenced in a study of blood T cells in healthy people across ages. Combining a sample-barcoded 5' primer with a J-beta primer mix, a second PCR ran for 7 to 11 cycles. TCRdb re-called the 5' RACE reads with MiXCR, one entry per CDR3 protein. The sample gives roughly 680,000 distinct CDR3 sequences, under 65% of which show up once; about 13% is in the top ten. Sequencing was performed on blood. The source of these receptors is an elderly woman in good health.

V and J are TRBV20-1 and TRBJ2-1; TRBD2 agrees at 8 bases. Germline assignment: CDR1 DFQATT and CDR2 SNEGSKA (reference sequence). V gave up 0 bases and J gave up 9 bases; unmatched junction bases: 13. CDR3 length: 16 residues. CDR3 coding DNA: TGCAGTGCTAGAGATGTTGGGCGGGAGGAATGGGGTGAGCAGTTCTTC. Protein product: CSARDVGREEWGEQFF.

Turning to this clonotype: It may be a read error: a sequence one base away is much more abundant. CDR3 amino acids: CASSPSLAGKIDTRYF. The CDR3 DNA sequence: TGTGCCAGCAGCCCGTCTCTAGCGGGGAAAATTGATACGCGGTATTTT. The chain joins TRBV3-1 to TRBJ2-3; TRBD2 matches at 9 bases. The CDR3 loop spans 16 amino acids. Germline V lookup: CDR1 LGHDT, CDR2 YNNKEL (reference sequence).

J is TRBJ1-1 and V is TRBV6-5; 10 bases are a match to TRBD1. With V trimmed by 4 bases and J by 4 bases, 3 bases remained unmatched. The CDR3 extends over 14 amino acids. Germline CDR1 MNHEY, CDR2 SVGAGI. CDR3 sequence reads: CASSSRTGGTEAFF. In DNA form, the CDR3 reads TGTGCCAGCAGTTCAAGGACAGGGGGCACTGAAGCTTTCTTT.

This sequence joins TRBV5-6 and TRBJ2-4, with 7 nucleotides matching TRBD1. Germline CDR1 SGHDT, CDR2 YYEEEE. This CDR3 comprises 17 residues. Losses at the gene ends were 4 bases for V and 0 bases for J; bases not matched to a gene: 10. The CDR3 spells CASSGDRLRLAKNIQYF. The CDR3 DNA reads as TGTGCCAGCAGCGGGGACAGACTAAGACTAGCCAAAAACATTCAGTACTTC.

The V and J genes are TRBV3-1 and TRBJ2-1, with 14 bases identical to TRBD2. The J segment lost 7 bases and the V segment lost 4 bases, leaving 15 bases of the junction unmatched. The CDR3 loop spans 19 amino acids. CDR1 is LGHDT and CDR2 is YNNKEL in the germline V gene (reference sequence). CDR3 residues: CASSRPSGTSGSMKNEQFF. The CDR3 coding sequence is TGTGCCAGCAGCCGACCATCCGGGACTAGCGGGAGTATGAAGAATGAGCAGTTCTTC.

This clonotype showed up just a few times. Being one base from a much bigger clone, this may be a read error. The J gene is TRBJ2-3, the V gene TRBV20-1, with TRBD2 as a possible D gene (6 bases). Trimming cost V 0 bases and J 1 base, with 20 bases left between them. This CDR3 is built from 18 residues. Germline-derived CDR1 and CDR2 are DFQATT and SNEGSKA (reference sequence). CDR3 region: CSARDPREKRGGTDTQYF. Written as DNA, the CDR3 is TGCAGTGCTAGAGATCCACGAGAGAAGCGCGGGGGCACAGATACGCAGTATTTT.

This clonotype was counted at least ten times. The chain joins TRBV5-1 to TRBJ2-1; 8 nucleotides agree with TRBD2. Trimming took 0 bases from V and 6 from J; bases not matched to a gene: 8. The CDR3 spans 16 residues. CDR1 is SGHRS, CDR2 YFSETQ, per germline. DNA for the CDR3: TGCGCCAGCAGCTTGGTGGAGCGGGAGATCGGCAATGAGCAGTTCTTC. Translating gives CASSLVEREIGNEQFF.